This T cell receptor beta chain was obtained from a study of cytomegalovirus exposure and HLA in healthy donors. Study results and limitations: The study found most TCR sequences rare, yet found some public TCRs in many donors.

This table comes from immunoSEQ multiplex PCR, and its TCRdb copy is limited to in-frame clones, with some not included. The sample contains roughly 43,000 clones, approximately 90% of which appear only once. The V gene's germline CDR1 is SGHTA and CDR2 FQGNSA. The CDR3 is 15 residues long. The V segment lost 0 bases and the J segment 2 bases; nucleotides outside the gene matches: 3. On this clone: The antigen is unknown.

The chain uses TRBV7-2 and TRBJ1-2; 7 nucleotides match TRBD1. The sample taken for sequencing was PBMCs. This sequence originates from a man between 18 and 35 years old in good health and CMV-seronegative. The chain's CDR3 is CASSLAGTANYGYTF. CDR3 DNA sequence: TGTGCCAGCAGCTTAGCTGGGACAGCAAACTATGGCTACACCTTC.